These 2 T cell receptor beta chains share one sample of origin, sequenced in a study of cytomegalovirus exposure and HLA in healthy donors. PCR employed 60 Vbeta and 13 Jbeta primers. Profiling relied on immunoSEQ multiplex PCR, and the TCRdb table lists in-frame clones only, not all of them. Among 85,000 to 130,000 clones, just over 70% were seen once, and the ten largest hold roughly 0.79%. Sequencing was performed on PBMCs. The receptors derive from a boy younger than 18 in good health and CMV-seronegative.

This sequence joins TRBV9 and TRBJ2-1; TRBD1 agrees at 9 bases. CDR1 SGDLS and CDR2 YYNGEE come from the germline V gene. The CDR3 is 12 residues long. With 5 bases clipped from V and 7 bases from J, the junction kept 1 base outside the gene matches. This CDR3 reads CASRDRGNEQFF. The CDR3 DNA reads TGTGCCAGCAGAGACAGGGGGAATGAGCAGTTCTTC.

CDR3 protein: CASSLGVTNTEAFF. The CDR3 DNA sequence: TGTGCCAGCAGTTTAGGAGTGACGAACACTGAAGCTTTCTTT. This chain links TRBV28 with TRBJ1-1, with unresolved D. Trimming pared 2 bases from V and 1 base from J, leaving 8 bases between. Germline CDR1 and CDR2: MDHEN and SYDVKM. The CDR3 is made up of 14 amino acids.